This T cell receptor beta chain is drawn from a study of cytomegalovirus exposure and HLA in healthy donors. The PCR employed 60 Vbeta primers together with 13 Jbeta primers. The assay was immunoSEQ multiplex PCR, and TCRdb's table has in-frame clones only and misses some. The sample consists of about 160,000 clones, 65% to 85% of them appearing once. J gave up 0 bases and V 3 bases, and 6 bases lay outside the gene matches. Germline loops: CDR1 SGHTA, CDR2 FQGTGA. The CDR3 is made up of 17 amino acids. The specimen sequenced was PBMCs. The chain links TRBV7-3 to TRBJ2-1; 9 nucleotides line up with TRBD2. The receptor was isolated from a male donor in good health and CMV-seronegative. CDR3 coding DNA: TGTGCCAGCAGCTTCTCGACTAGCGGAGTCTCCTACAATGAGCAGTTCTTC. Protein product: CASSFSTSGVSYNEQFF.